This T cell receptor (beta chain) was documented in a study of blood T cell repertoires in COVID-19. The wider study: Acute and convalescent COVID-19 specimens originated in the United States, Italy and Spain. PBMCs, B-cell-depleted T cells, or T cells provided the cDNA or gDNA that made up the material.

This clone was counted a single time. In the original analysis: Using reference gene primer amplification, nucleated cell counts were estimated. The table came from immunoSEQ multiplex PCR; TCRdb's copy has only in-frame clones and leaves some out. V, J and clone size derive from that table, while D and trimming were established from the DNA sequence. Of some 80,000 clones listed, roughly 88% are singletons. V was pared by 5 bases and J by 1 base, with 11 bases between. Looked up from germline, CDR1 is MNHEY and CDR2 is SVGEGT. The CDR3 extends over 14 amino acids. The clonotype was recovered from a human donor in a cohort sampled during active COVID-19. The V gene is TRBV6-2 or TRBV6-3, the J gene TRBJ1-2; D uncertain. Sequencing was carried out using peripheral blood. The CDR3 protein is CASSTDGINYGYTF. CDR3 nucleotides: TGTGCCAGCAGTACGGACGGGATTAACTATGGCTACACCTTC.